This T cell receptor (beta chain) was sequenced during a study of T cells expressing NK-cell markers. The length of the CDR3 is 14 residues. Germline values: CDR1 ENHRY, CDR2 SYGVKD. TCRdb re-called the 5' RACE reads and gives one entry per CDR3 protein, without DNA. This sample contains 200,000 to 300,000 distinct CDR3 sequences. The specimen was blood T cells: a sorted CD56 or NKG2C T cell subset, CD4+ or CD8+ T cells, or bulk PBMC T cells (not recorded which). This chain connects TRBV10-3 to TRBJ2-7; TCRdb names TRBD1, which stays unverified in the absence of DNA. The sequence derives from a woman between 18 and 75 years old in good health. CDR3 sequence reads: CAISQQGRMYEQYF.